These 16 T cell receptor beta chains share one sample of origin, sequenced in a study of blood T cell repertoires in COVID-19. Generated by immunoSEQ multiplex PCR, the TCRdb table keeps only in-frame clones and is missing some. This sample has about 55,000 clones, with approximately 78% found just once. The sample taken for sequencing was peripheral blood. These receptors came from a human donor in a cohort sampled during active or convalescent COVID-19.

In its sample, this clone was seen a few times. The CDR3 DNA sequence: TGTGCCAGCAGCGTAGCTACAGGTCAGGGCACAGATACGCAGTATTTT. Translation: CASSVATGQGTDTQYF. The V call is TRBV9, the J call TRBJ2-3; D is perhaps TRBD1 (5 bases). This CDR3 comprises 16 residues. Germline-derived CDR1 and CDR2 are SGDLS and YYNGEE. Trimming took 0 bases from V and 1 from J, leaving 12 bases between them.

The CDR3 DNA follows: TGTGCCAGCAGCTTGGGACAGGGGCACTATGGCTATGGCTACACCTTC. Translated, it gives CASSLGQGHYGYGYTF. The chain uses TRBV5-4 and TRBJ1-2; 8 bases line up with TRBD1. Germline CDR1 is SGHNT and CDR2 is YYREEE (reference sequence). CDR3 size: 16 residues. V dropped 0 bases and J dropped 4; count of bases not matched to a gene: 8.

J is TRBJ2-7 and V is TRBV7-2; 9 bases align to TRBD2. Germline CDR1 and CDR2: SGHTA and FQGNSA. The CDR3 is made up of 15 amino acids. V shed 5 bases and J 2 bases; nucleotides not matched to a gene: 7. DNA of the CDR3: TGTGCCAGCAGCCTGTCTAGCGGGGAAACCTACGAGCAGTACTTC. Translation: CASSLSSGETYEQYF.

The chain is built from TRBV4-2 and TRBJ1-3; D is perhaps TRBD1 (5 bases). Germline-derived CDR1 and CDR2 are LGHNA and YNFKEQ. The germline V and J ends were trimmed by 1 base and 0 bases, with 16 bases remaining between them. The CDR3 has 18 amino acids. CDR3 bases: TGTGCCAGCAGCCAAGGCTCCCCCGGGACTTACTCTGGAAACACCATATATTTT. Protein: CASSQGSPGTYSGNTIYF.

This chain uses TRBV29-1 with TRBJ2-1; the match to TRBD1 covers 10 bases. V shed 3 bases, J shed 6 bases, and the junction held 5 bases outside the gene matches. This CDR3 comprises 14 residues. Germline CDR1 and CDR2: SQVTM and ANQGSEA. The CDR3 loop is CSVDARTGGNEQFF. DNA of the CDR3: TGCAGCGTTGATGCCAGGACAGGGGGCAATGAGCAGTTCTTC.

This clone was recorded only once. The rearrangement joins TRBV5-5 to TRBJ2-3, with TRBD1 identical over 8 bases. CDR1 is SGHKS and CDR2 is YYEKEE in the germline V gene (reference sequence). With V trimmed by 7 bases and J by 0 bases, 4 bases remained unmatched. The CDR3 has 14 amino acids. This CDR3 is CASRDRTSTDTQYF. CDR3 sequence (DNA): TGTGCCAGCCGGGACAGGACTAGCACAGATACGCAGTATTTT. Full variable domain (rest looked up from reference TRBV5-5 and TRBJ2-3): DAGVTQSPTHLIKTRGQQVTLRCSPISGHKSVSWYQQVLGQGPQFIFQYYEKEERGRGNFPDRFSARQFPNYSSELNVNALLLGDSALYLCASRDRTSTDTQYFGPGTRLTVL.

The gene calls are TRBV5-4 and TRBJ1-3, with 8 nucleotides matching TRBD1. From germline, CDR1 is SGHNT and CDR2 YYREEE (reference sequence). J was trimmed by 4 bases and V by 3 bases; bases with no gene match: 9. The CDR3 spans 16 residues. CDR3 sequence: CASSSSGGLMGNTIYF. CDR3 nucleotide sequence: TGTGCCAGCAGCTCTTCAGGGGGCCTCATGGGAAACACCATATATTTT.

The chain is built from TRBV3-1 (or the pseudogene TRBV3-2) and TRBJ1-4; D uncertain. Between the trimmed V and J ends, which lost 0 bases and 10 bases, there was a span of 12 bases. Germline CDR1 is LGHDT and CDR2 is YNNKEL (reference sequence). The CDR3 runs 14 residues. The CDR3 is CASSQERVTGKLFF. The CDR3 coding sequence is TGTGCCAGCAGCCAAGAGAGGGTCACGGGAAAACTGTTTTTT.

The chain links TRBV5-4 to TRBJ2-7; D is possibly TRBD2 (5 bases). The germline gives CDR1 SGHNT, CDR2 YYREEE (reference sequence). CDR3 length equals 13 residues. The germline V and J ends were trimmed by 5 bases and 1 base, with 10 bases remaining between them. DNA for the CDR3: TGTGCCAGCAGGCTTTCGGGGTCCTACGAGCAGTACTTC. This sequence encodes CASRLSGSYEQYF.

The rearrangement links TRBV6-2 or TRBV6-3 to TRBJ1-3; D unclear. Germline assignment: CDR1 MNHEY and CDR2 SVGEGT. V was cut by 5 bases and J by 3 bases, with 11 bases left in between. This CDR3 contains 14 residues. The CDR3 DNA reads as TGTGCCAGCAGTCGTCCGGGGAATGGAAACACCATATATTTT. Its protein product is CASSRPGNGNTIYF.

The rearrangement links TRBV6-5 to TRBJ1-1; 8 nucleotides match TRBD1. Germline trimming cut 6 bases from V and 4 bases from J; bases unmatched to any gene: 7. Per germline, CDR1 MNHEY and CDR2 SVGAGI. The CDR3 runs to 14 residues. The CDR3 region has the DNA TGTGCCAGCAGGAGCGACAGGGGCCCCACTGAAGCTTTCTTT. This gives the protein CASRSDRGPTEAFF.

This clone was counted a few times. This rearrangement joins TRBV24-1 to TRBJ2-1, with D maybe TRBD1 (5 bases). CDR1 and CDR2 (germline): KGHDR, SFDVKD. V lost 4 bases, J lost 6 bases, and 9 bases lay in between. The CDR3 length is 13 residues. CDR3 sequence reads: CATSEAGSNEQFF. CDR3 DNA: TGTGCCACCAGTGAGGCAGGGTCCAATGAGCAGTTCTTC.

Of note for this clone: An end of the junction differs from the germline gene, which may be a read error. This chain joins TRBV7-7 and TRBJ2-5; 10 positions match TRBD2. The CDR3 spans 16 residues. Germline CDR1 SSHAT, CDR2 FNYEAQ (reference sequence). In DNA form, the CDR3 reads TGTGCTAGCAGCTCTGGACTAGCGGTTTTACGGGAGACCCAGTACTTC. It is translated as CASSSGLAVLRETQYF.

The V and J genes are TRBV6-5 and TRBJ2-1, with TRBD2 matching 9 bases. Trimming at V came to 4 bases and at J to 5 bases, leaving 6 bases not matched to a gene. CDR3 size: 15 residues. Germline-derived CDR1 and CDR2 are MNHEY and SVGAGI. The CDR3 sequence is CASSSAGGPHNEQFF. The CDR3, as DNA: TGTGCCAGCAGTTCCGCGGGGGGGCCCCACAATGAGCAGTTCTTC.

This rearrangement joins TRBV10-3 to TRBJ2-5; 7 bases fit TRBD1. The germline CDR1 and CDR2 sequences are ENHRY and SYGVKD. Trimming took 6 bases from V and 5 from J; bases not matched to a gene: 3. This CDR3 comprises 12 residues. The CDR3 protein is CAISRGKETQYF. In nucleotides, the CDR3 is TGTGCCATCAGCAGGGGGAAGGAGACCCAGTACTTC.

The CDR3 nucleotides read TGCGCCAGCAGCTTGGAACGGGATTTTAGCACAGATACGCAGTATTTT. Translated: CASSLERDFSTDTQYF. The V and J genes are TRBV5-1 and TRBJ2-3, with D perhaps TRBD2 (5 bases). CDR3 length: 16 residues. Trimming pared 0 bases from V and 0 bases from J, leaving 11 bases between. From germline, CDR1 is SGHRS and CDR2 YFSETQ.